Ten or more counts support the clone carrying this T cell receptor (beta chain). Its cognate antigen is unknown. This entry belongs to a study of T cells in Graves' hyperthyroidism and ophthalmopathy. Notes on the study in general: With a median lead of around 6.7 months before onset, the model predicted ophthalmopathy.

TCR beta CDR3 sequences were amplified from RNA transcripts. Carried out on the TCR CDR3, a first-round RT-PCR used the HTBI primer set. In TCRdb, the multiplex PCR reads were re-called with MiXCR into one record per CDR3 protein. The sample has 610,000 or so distinct CDR3 sequences; under 60% are singletons. Calling Graves' hyperthyroidism stable meant ophthalmopathy did not progress within 18 months. Sequencing input: peripheral blood or thyroid tissue (not recorded which). The sequence was obtained from a woman between 18 and 29 years old with Graves' hyperthyroidism.

The CDR3 here is CGSGEQETQYF. The CDR3 nucleotides read TGTGGTTCAGGGGAACAAGAGACCCAGTACTTC. The rearrangement uses TRBV7-9 and TRBJ2-5, with D possibly being TRBD1 (6 bases). CDR3 length equals 11 residues. Germline CDR1 reads SEHNR; CDR2 reads FQNEAQ (reference sequence).